This TCR beta chain was observed in a study of blood T cell repertoires in COVID-19. CDR3 length: 11 amino acids. V lost 6 bases and J 11 bases, leaving 13 bases between the germline ends. Method: immunoSEQ multiplex PCR; TCRdb's copy keeps in-frame clones and lacks some. The top ten clones hold 0.45% to 0.65% of a sample with about 160,000 clones, 90% of them seen once. This sequence joins TRBV12-3 or TRBV12-4 and TRBJ1-2; D gene uncertain. The clonotype comes from a man aged 45-60 years with acute or convalescent COVID-19. The sequencing sample was made of peripheral blood. CDR3 sequence (DNA): TGTGCCAGCAGCAACCGATTTAGTTACACCTTC. Translated: CASSNRFSYTF.